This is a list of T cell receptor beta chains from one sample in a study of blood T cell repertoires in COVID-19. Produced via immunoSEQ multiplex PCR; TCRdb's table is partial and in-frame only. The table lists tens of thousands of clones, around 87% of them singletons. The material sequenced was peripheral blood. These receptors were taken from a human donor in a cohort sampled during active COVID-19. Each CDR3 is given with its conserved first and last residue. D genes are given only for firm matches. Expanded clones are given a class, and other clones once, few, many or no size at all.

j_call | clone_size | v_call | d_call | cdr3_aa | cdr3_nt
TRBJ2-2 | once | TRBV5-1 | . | CASSPGQTNTGELFF | TGCGCCAGCAGCCCCGGACAGACAAACACCGGGGAGCTGTTTTTT
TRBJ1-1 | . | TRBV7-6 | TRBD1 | CASSLADRGRRLNTEAFF | TGTGCCAGCAGCTTAGCCGACAGGGGTAGGAGGCTGAACACTGAAGCTTTCTTT
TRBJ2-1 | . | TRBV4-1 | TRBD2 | CASSQDRLAGANEQFF | TGCGCCAGCAGCCAAGACAGGCTAGCGGGGGCCAATGAGCAGTTCTTC
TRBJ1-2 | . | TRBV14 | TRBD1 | CASSPQGKGYTF | TGTGCCAGCAGCCCACAGGGGAAGGGCTACACCTTC
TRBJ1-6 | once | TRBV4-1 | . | CASSQEEFINSPLHF | TGCGCCAGCAGCCAAGAAGAGTTCATTAATTCACCCCTCCACTTT
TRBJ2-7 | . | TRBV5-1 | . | CASSLSAGGYEQYF | TGCGCCAGCAGCTTGTCCGCCGGGGGCTACGAGCAGTACTTC
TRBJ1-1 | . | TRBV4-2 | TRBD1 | CASSRTSGTGGTEAFF | TGTGCCAGCAGCCGCACCTCCGGGACAGGGGGCACTGAAGCTTTCTTT
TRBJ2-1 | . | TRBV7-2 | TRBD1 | CASSAGTGRNEQFF | TGTGCCAGCAGCGCCGGGACAGGACGCAATGAGCAGTTCTTC
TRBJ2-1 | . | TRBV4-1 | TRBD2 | CASSPGSGGAEEQFF | TGCGCCAGCAGCCCAGGTAGCGGGGGGGCCGAAGAGCAGTTCTTC
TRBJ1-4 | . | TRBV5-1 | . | CASSLGDSRAWAGKLFF | TGCGCCAGCAGCTTGGGGGACTCCCGGGCCTGGGCAGGGAAACTGTTTTTT
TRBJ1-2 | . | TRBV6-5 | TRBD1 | CASTLDRSLYGYTF | TGTGCCAGCACCCTGGACAGGTCACTTTATGGCTACACCTTC
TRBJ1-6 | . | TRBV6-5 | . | CASSLSTGSYNSPLHF | TGTGCCAGCAGTTTGTCGACGGGCTCCTATAATTCACCCCTCCACTTT
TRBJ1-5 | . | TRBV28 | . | CASSLQGTGNQPQHF | TGTGCCAGCAGTTTACAGGGGACGGGTAATCAGCCCCAGCATTTT
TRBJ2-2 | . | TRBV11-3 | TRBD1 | CASSHRDRDTGELFF | TGTGCCAGCAGCCACCGGGACAGGGACACCGGGGAGCTGTTTTTT
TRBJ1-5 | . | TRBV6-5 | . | CASDGSRGNQPQHF | TGTGCCAGCGACGGGTCTCGGGGCAATCAGCCCCAGCATTTT
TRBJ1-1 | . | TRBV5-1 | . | CASSLVGFRTEAFF | TGCGCCAGCAGCTTGGTCGGGTTCCGCACTGAAGCTTTCTTT
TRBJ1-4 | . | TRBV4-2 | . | CASSQARDATNEKLFF | TGTGCCAGCAGCCAAGCCAGGGATGCAACTAATGAAAAACTGTTTTTT
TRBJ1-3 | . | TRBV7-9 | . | CASSLAGAWNTIYF | TGTGCCAGCAGCTTAGCAGGGGCTTGGAACACCATATATTTT
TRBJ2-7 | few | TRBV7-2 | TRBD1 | CASSLVGQNYEQYF | TGTGCCAGCAGCTTAGTGGGACAGAACTACGAGCAGTACTTC
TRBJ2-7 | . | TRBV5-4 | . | CASSFPMTGSYEQYF | TGTGCCAGCAGCTTTCCCATGACAGGTTCCTACGAGCAGTACTTC
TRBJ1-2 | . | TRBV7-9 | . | CASSPDTNYGYTF | TGTGCCAGCAGCCCGGACACGAACTATGGCTACACCTTC
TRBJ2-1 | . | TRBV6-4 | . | CASSVEATQEQFF | TGTGCCAGCAGTGTGGAGGCCACCCAAGAGCAGTTCTTC
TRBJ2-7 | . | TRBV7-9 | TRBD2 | CASSFASGGYYEQYF | TGTGCCAGCAGCTTTGCTAGCGGGGGTTACTACGAGCAGTACTTC
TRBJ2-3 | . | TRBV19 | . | CASRQNTDTQYF | TGTGCCAGTAGACAGAACACAGATACGCAGTATTTT
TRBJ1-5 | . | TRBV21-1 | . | CASSKARGQGAQPQHF | TGTGCCAGCAGCAAAGCGCGCGGACAGGGGGCCCAGCCCCAGCATTTT
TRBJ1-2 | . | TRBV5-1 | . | CASSLEGGPARYGYTF | TGCGCCAGCAGCTTGGAAGGCGGGCCCGCTCGCTATGGCTACACCTTC
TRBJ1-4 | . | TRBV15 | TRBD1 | CATSRVGRGDEKLFF | TGTGCCACCAGCAGAGTCGGCAGGGGGGATGAAAAACTGTTTTTT
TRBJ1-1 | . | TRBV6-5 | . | CASSSPGVLQAFF | TGTGCCAGCAGTTCTCCGGGGGTGTTGCAAGCTTTCTTT
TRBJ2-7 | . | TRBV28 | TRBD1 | CASSTLGTGFYEQYF | TGTGCCAGCAGTACCCTTGGGACAGGGTTCTACGAGCAGTACTTC
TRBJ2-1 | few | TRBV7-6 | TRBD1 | CASSQAPRFDRASYNEQFF | TGTGCCAGCAGCCAAGCCCCTCGGTTCGACAGGGCCTCCTACAATGAGCAGTTCTTC
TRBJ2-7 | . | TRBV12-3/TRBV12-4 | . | CASSLREGEQYF | TGTGCCAGCAGTTTAAGAGAGGGCGAGCAGTACTTC
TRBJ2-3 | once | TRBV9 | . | CASSVGLGQDTQYF | TGTGCCAGCAGCGTAGGACTTGGCCAAGATACGCAGTATTTT
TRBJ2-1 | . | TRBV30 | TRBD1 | CAWSVLRTGQIPYNEQFF | TGTGCCTGGAGTGTACTCCGGACAGGGCAGATACCCTACAATGAGCAGTTCTTC
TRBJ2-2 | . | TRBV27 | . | CASSSFRGSVSPNTGELFF | TGTGCCAGCAGTAGTTTCAGGGGCTCCGTCAGCCCGAACACCGGGGAGCTGTTTTTT
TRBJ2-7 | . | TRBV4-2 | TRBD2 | CASSPGLAGGSPRNYEQYF | TGTGCCAGCAGCCCGGGTCTTGCGGGGGGATCACCTCGGAATTACGAGCAGTACTTC
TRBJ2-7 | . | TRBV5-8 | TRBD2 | CASSSPRAGVLIEQYF | TGTGCCAGCAGCTCCCCACGGGCGGGGGTTCTGATCGAGCAGTACTTC
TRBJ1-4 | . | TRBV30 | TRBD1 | CAWKGTANEKLFF | TGTGCCTGGAAAGGGACAGCAAATGAAAAACTGTTTTTT
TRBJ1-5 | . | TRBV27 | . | CATRGNSNQPQHF | TGTGCCACCCGGGGAAATAGCAATCAGCCCCAGCATTTT
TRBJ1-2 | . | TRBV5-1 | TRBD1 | CASSPDGTGVLGYTF | TGCGCCAGCAGCCCGGACGGGACAGGGGTGCTTGGCTACACCTTC
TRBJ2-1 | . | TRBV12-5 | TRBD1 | CASGSGTGINEQFF | TGTGCTAGTGGTTCTGGGACAGGTATTAATGAGCAGTTCTTC
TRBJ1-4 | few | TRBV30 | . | CAWSVLYRELFF | TGTGCCTGGAGTGTACTTTACAGGGAACTGTTTTTT
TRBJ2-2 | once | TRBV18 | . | CASSPTSTGELFF | TGTGCCAGCTCGCCAACTAGCACCGGGGAGCTGTTTTTT
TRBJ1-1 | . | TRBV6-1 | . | CASSEQAIVNTEAFF | TGTGCCAGCAGTGAACAGGCGATCGTGAACACTGAAGCTTTCTTT
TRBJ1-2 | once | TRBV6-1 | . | CASSEGGMGGYTF | TGTGCCAGCAGTGAAGGCGGGATGGGGGGCTACACCTTC